Listed below are T cell receptor beta chains from one sample, sequenced in a study of blood T cell repertoires in COVID-19. Produced via immunoSEQ multiplex PCR; TCRdb's table is partial and in-frame only. Among roughly 190,000 clones listed, approximately 90% were seen once. The material sequenced was peripheral blood. These receptors originate from a young man with acute or convalescent COVID-19. CDR3s include the opening cysteine and the closing phenylalanine or tryptophan. The D gene is left open where the match is weak. Size is omitted from some rows. Given values are once, few, many or a class for expanded clones.

clone size	CDR3 length	V gene	D gene	J gene	CDR3 protein	CDR3 DNA
.	13	TRBV7-9	.	TRBJ1-5	CASSLQINQPQHF	TGTGCCAGCAGCTTACAAATTAATCAGCCCCAGCATTTT
.	14	TRBV28	TRBD1	TRBJ2-7	CASNPGQGFYEQYF	TGTGCCAGCAACCCGGGACAGGGGTTCTACGAGCAGTACTTC
.	17	TRBV7-8	TRBD1	TRBJ2-1	CASSSTPWDRGFGEQFF	TGTGCCAGCAGCTCCACCCCTTGGGACAGGGGGTTCGGTGAGCAGTTCTTC
.	15	TRBV9	.	TRBJ2-1	CASSVVASPLGEQFF	TGTGCCAGCAGCGTAGTGGCTAGCCCCTTGGGTGAGCAGTTCTTC
.	16	TRBV11-2	TRBD2	TRBJ2-7	CASSLLAGFGSYEQYF	TGTGCCAGCAGCTTGCTAGCGGGGTTCGGGTCCTACGAGCAGTACTTC
.	16	TRBV2	.	TRBJ1-4	CASSDEKDSNNEKLFF	TGTGCCAGCAGCGACGAGAAGGACAGTAATAATGAAAAACTGTTTTTT
.	12	TRBV28	.	TRBJ2-7	CASSFPGNEQYF	TGTGCCAGCAGTTTTCCAGGGAACGAGCAGTACTTC
.	17	TRBV13	TRBD2	TRBJ2-2	CASSSPGLAGVTGELFF	TGTGCCAGCAGCTCCCCTGGACTAGCGGGAGTAACCGGGGAGCTGTTTTTT
.	12	TRBV15	.	TRBJ2-1	CATSRDLIQPVF	TGTGCCACCAGCAGAGATTTAATCCAACCGGTCTTC
.	13	TRBV3-1/TRBV3-2	.	TRBJ2-7	CASSRTVYYEQYF	TGTGCCAGCAGCCGGACAGTTTACTACGAGCAGTACTTC
.	12	TRBV6-5	.	TRBJ1-6	CASSVRNSPLHF	TGTGCCAGCTCTGTTCGGAATTCACCCCTCCACTTT
.	13	TRBV11-2	.	TRBJ1-1	CASSPAHGTEAFF	TGTGCCAGCAGCCCTGCGCACGGGACTGAAGCTTTCTTT
.	15	TRBV18	TRBD1	TRBJ2-1	CASSPGTGPYNEQFF	TGTGCCAGCTCACCCGGGACAGGCCCCTACAATGAGCAGTTCTTC
few	13	TRBV7-3	.	TRBJ2-7	CASSLDTEDEQYF	TGTGCCAGCAGCTTAGACACGGAGGACGAGCAGTACTTC
.	13	TRBV6-5	.	TRBJ1-6	CASSLGAYSPLHF	TGTGCCAGCAGTTTGGGGGCCTATTCACCCCTCCACTTT
.	14	TRBV5-8	.	TRBJ1-4	CASSLTVQDEKLFF	TGTGCCAGCAGCTTGACAGTACAAGATGAAAAACTGTTTTTT
.	16	TRBV5-8	.	TRBJ1-3	CASSRLTTSSGNTIYF	TGTGCCAGCAGCAGACTAACAACGAGCTCTGGAAACACCATATATTTT
.	17	TRBV3-1/TRBV3-2	TRBD1	TRBJ1-1	CASSPSDRGGWDTEAFF	TGTGCCAGCAGCCCTTCGGACAGGGGGGGTTGGGACACTGAAGCTTTCTTT
.	11	TRBV29-1	.	TRBJ2-5	CSLHQGETQYF	TGCAGCTTGCACCAGGGTGAGACCCAGTACTTC
.	13	TRBV30	TRBD2	TRBJ2-1	CAWSVLSGYEQFF	TGTGCCTGGAGTGTACTTAGCGGGTATGAGCAGTTCTTC
.	14	TRBV7-9	.	TRBJ1-6	CASSLNGAGSPLHF	TGTGCCAGCAGCTTAAATGGGGCCGGCTCACCCCTCCACTTT
.	12	TRBV7-3	.	TRBJ2-2	CASSFSTGELFF	TGTGCCAGCAGCTTCTCCACCGGGGAGCTGTTTTTT
.	13	TRBV12-5	.	TRBJ1-2	CASGRGWNYGYTF	TGTGCTAGTGGCCGCGGTTGGAACTATGGCTACACCTTC
.	16	TRBV24-1	TRBD1	TRBJ2-5	CATTKISGQGYETQYF	TGTGCCACCACCAAAATAAGTGGACAGGGTTACGAGACCCAGTACTTC
.	11	TRBV30	.	TRBJ2-7	CAWSPSYEQYF	TGTGCCTGGAGTCCTTCCTACGAGCAGTACTTC
.	13	TRBV6-5	TRBD1	TRBJ2-7	CASTVQGAGEQYF	TGTGCCAGCACGGTGCAGGGGGCCGGCGAGCAGTACTTC